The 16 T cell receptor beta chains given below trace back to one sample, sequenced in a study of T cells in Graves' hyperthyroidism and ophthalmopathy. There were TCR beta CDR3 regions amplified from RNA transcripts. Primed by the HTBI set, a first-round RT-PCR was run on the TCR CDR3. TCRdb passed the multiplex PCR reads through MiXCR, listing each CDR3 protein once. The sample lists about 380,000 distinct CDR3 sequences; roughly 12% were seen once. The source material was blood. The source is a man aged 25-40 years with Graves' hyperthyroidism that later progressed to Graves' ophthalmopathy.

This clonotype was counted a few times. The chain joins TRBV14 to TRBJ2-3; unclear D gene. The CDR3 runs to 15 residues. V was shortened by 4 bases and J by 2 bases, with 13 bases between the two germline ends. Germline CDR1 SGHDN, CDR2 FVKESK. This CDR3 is CASSLTRRLTDTQYF. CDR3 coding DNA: TGTGCCAGCAGCCTCACCCGTCGACTCACAGATACGCAGTATTTT.

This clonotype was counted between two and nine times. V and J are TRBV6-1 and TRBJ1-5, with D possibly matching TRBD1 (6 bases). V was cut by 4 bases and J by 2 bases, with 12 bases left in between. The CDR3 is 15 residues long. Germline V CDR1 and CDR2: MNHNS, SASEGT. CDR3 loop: CASSGTVYGNQPQHF. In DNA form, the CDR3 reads TGTGCCAGCAGTGGGACAGTATACGGCAATCAGCCCCAGCATTTT.

This CDR3 is CASSPPTTEAFF. CDR3 coding DNA: TGTGCCAGCTCACCACCGACCACTGAAGCTTTCTTT. The chain is built from TRBV18 and TRBJ1-1; unclear D gene. V gave up 0 bases and J gave up 4 bases, with 3 bases separating them. There are 12 residues in the CDR3. Germline-derived CDR1 and CDR2 are KGHSH and LQKENI. The entire variable domain, with the rest obtained from reference TRBV18 and TRBJ1-1, is as follows: NAGVMQNPRHLVRRRGQEARLRCSPMKGHSHVYWYRQLPEEGLKFMVYLQKENIIDESGMPKERFSAEFPKEGPSILRIQQVVRGDSAAYFCASSPPTTEAFFGQGTRLTVV.

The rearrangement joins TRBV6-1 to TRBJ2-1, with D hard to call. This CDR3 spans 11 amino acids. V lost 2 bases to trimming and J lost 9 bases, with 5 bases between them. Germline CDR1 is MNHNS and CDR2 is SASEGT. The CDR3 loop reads CASSEYIEQFF. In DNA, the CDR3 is TGTGCCAGCAGTGAATATATTGAGCAGTTCTTC.

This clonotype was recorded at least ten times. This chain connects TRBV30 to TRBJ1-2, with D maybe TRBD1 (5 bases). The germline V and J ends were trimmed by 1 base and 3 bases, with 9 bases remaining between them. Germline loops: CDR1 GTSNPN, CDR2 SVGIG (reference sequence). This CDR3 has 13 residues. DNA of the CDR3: TGTGCCTGGAGTGCAGGGTTTGACTATGGCTACACCTTC. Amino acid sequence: CAWSAGFDYGYTF. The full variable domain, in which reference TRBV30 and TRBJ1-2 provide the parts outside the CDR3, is SQTIHQWPATLVQPVGSPLSLECTVEGTSNPNLYWYRQAAGRGLQLLFYSVGIGQISSEVPQNLSASRPQDRQFILSSKKLLLSDSGFYLCAWSAGFDYGYTFGSGTRLTVV.

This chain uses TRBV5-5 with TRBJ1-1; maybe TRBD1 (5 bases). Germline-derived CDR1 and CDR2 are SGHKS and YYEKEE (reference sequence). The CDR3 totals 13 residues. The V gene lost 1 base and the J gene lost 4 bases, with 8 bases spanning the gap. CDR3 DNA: TGTGCCAGCAGCTTGAAGGGGTCCACTGAAGCTTTCTTT. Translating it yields CASSLKGSTEAFF.

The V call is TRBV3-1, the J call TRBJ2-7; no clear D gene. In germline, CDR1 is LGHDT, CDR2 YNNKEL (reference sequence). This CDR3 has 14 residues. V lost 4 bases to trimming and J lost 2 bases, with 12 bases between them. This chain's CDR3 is CASSLVDIAYEQYF. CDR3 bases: TGTGCCAGCAGCCTCGTAGACATCGCCTACGAGCAGTACTTC.

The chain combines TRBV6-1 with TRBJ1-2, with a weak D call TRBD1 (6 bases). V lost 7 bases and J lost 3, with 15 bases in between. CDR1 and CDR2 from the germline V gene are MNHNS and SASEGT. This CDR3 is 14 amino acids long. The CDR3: CASTDRYSHYGYTF. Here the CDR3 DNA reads TGTGCCAGCACCGACAGGTATAGTCACTATGGCTACACCTTC.

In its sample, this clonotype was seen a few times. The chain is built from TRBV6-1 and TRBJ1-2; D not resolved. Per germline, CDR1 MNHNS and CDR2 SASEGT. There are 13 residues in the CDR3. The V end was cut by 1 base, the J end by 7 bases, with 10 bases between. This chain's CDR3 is CASSEGGWSGYTF. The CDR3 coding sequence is TGTGCCAGCAGTGAAGGGGGATGGAGTGGCTACACCTTC.

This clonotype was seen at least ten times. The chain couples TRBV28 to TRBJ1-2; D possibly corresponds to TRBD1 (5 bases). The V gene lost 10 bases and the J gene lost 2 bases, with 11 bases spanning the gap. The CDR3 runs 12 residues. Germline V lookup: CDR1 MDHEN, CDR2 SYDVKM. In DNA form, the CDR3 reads TGTGCCACCAGGGCAGGGAACTATGGCTACACCTTC. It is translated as CATRAGNYGYTF.

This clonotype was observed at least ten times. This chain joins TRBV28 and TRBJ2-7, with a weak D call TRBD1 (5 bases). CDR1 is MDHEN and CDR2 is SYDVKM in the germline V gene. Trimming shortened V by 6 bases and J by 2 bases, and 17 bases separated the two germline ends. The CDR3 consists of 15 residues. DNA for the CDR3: TGTGCCAGCAGCCCCCCCCTGGCAGGGCCCTACGAGCAGTACTTC. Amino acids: CASSPPLAGPYEQYF.

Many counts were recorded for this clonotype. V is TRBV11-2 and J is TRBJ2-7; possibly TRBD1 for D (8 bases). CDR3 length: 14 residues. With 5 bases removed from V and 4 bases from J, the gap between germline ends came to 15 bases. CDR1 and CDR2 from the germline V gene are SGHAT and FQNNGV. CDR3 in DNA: TGTGCCAGCAGCCCACAACAGGGGGGGTACGAGCAGTACTTC. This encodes CASSPQQGGYEQYF.

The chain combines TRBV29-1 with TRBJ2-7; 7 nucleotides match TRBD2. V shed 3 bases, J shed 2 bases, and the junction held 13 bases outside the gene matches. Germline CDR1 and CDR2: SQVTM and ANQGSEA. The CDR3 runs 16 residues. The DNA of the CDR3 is TGCAGCGTTGAGTGGGGGACCGGAACTAGCGCCTACGAGCAGTACTTC. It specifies CSVEWGTGTSAYEQYF.

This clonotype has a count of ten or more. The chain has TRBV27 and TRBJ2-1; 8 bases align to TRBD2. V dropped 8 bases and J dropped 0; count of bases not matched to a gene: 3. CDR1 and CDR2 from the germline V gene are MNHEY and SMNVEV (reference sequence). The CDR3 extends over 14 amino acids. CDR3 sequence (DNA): TGTGCCAGCGTCCGGGGGGGCTCCTACAATGAGCAGTTCTTC. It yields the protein CASVRGGSYNEQFF.

Here the CDR3 reads CASSHIRTAMNTEAFF. In DNA form, the CDR3 reads TGCGCCAGCAGCCACATCAGGACAGCCATGAACACTGAAGCTTTCTTT. The V and J genes are TRBV4-1 and TRBJ1-1; D may be TRBD1 (6 bases). Germline V gene lookup returns CDR1 MGHRA and CDR2 YSYEKL. Trimming left V 3 bases short and J 0 bases short, with 14 bases between. The CDR3 is 16 amino acids.

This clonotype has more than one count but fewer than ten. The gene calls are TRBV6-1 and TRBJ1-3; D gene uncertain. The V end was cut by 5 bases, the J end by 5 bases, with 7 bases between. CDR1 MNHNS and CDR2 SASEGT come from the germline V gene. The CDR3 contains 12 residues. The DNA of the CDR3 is TGTGCCAGCAGTTCAGGTAGAAACACCATATATTTT. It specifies CASSSGRNTIYF.